The 12 T cell receptor beta chains in this list originate from one sample, sequenced in a study of T cell responses to AZD1222 COVID-19 vaccine. TCRdb's copy holds only in-frame clones and misses some; the assay was immunoSEQ multiplex PCR. The table has 95,000 to 150,000 clones, around 86% seen once. Sequences were derived from peripheral blood, sampled on day 0 of AZD1222 vaccination. These receptor sequences come from an adult in good health.

The chain combines TRBV27 with TRBJ1-5; maybe TRBD1 (6 bases). CDR3 length: 18 amino acids. V was clipped by 5 bases and J by 0 bases, with 20 bases between them. CDR1 is MNHEY, CDR2 SMNVEV, per germline (reference sequence). The CDR3 region is CASSQYTTGHYSNQPQHF. In nucleotides, the CDR3 is TGTGCCAGCAGTCAATACACGACAGGACATTATAGCAATCAGCCCCAGCATTTT.

The chain carries TRBV5-1 and TRBJ2-1; TRBD2 is a possible D gene (6 bases). Germline CDR1 and CDR2: SGHRS and YFSETQ. The CDR3 is 15 residues long. Trimming pared 4 bases from V and 2 bases from J, leaving 13 bases between. CDR3 protein: CASSPNGGPYNEQFF. The CDR3 DNA follows: TGCGCCAGCAGCCCCAACGGGGGACCCTACAATGAGCAGTTCTTC.

The chain couples TRBV7-6 to TRBJ2-7; D remains ambiguous. The CDR3 contains 13 residues. Germline lookup yields CDR1 SGHVS and CDR2 FNYEAQ. The V and J ends lost 1 base and 8 bases respectively, with 12 bases between them. The CDR3 coding sequence is TGTGCCAGCAGCTTAGAGGCACCGCACCAGCAGTACTTC. It specifies CASSLEAPHQQYF.

The chain recombines TRBV10-2 with TRBJ2-2; D is possibly TRBD1 (6 bases). V was trimmed by 2 bases and J by 5 bases, leaving 24 bases between them. Germline loops: CDR1 WSHSY, CDR2 SAAADI. The CDR3 loop spans 19 amino acids. Here the CDR3 DNA reads TGCGCCAGCAGTGAGGCCCGAACAGGGATCCACCTTAGGACCGGGGAGCTGTTTTTT. As protein: CASSEARTGIHLRTGELFF.

The chain employs TRBV5-1 and TRBJ2-3, with 10 bases aligning to TRBD1. V shed 5 bases and J 2 bases; nucleotides not matched to a gene: 5. The CDR3 is 15 residues long. Germline-derived CDR1 and CDR2 are SGHRS and YFSETQ. This chain's CDR3 is CASRDGTGATDTQYF. In DNA, the CDR3 is TGCGCCAGCAGAGACGGGACAGGGGCCACAGATACGCAGTATTTT.

The chain links TRBV24-1 to TRBJ2-2, with D perhaps TRBD1 or TRBD2 (6 bases each). Between the trimmed V and J ends, which lost 5 bases and 0 bases, there was a span of 15 bases. Germline CDR1 is KGHDR and CDR2 is SFDVKD. The CDR3 consists of 17 residues. The CDR3 region is CATSARQDYANTGELFF. CDR3 bases: TGTGCCACCAGTGCCAGACAGGACTACGCGAACACCGGGGAGCTGTTTTTT.

This clone was counted many times. The same CDR3 arises from other DNA sequences in this sample as well. This sequence joins TRBV20-1 and TRBJ2-2; TRBD2 agrees at 7 bases. Trimming cost V 3 bases and J 6 bases; bases outside gene matches: 10. The germline CDR1 and CDR2 sequences are DFQATT and SNEGSKA (reference sequence). The length of the CDR3 is 15 residues. CDR3 bases: TGCAGTGCTAGTGGGGCGAGCGGGGAGGCCGGGGAGCTGTTTTTT. Its translation is CSASGASGEAGELFF.

The chain has TRBV12-5 and TRBJ2-7; TRBD1 is a possible D gene (5 bases). This CDR3 is built from 16 residues. Germline lookup yields CDR1 LGHNT and CDR2 FRNRAP. V was trimmed by 0 bases and J by 0 bases, leaving 12 bases between them. The CDR3 coding sequence is TGTGCTAGTGGTTTGGTACTTTGGGGCGCCTCCTACGAGCAGTACTTC. Its protein is CASGLVLWGASYEQYF.

This clone was seen once. This chain connects TRBV20-1 to TRBJ1-3; D is undetermined. V shed 3 bases and J shed 2 bases, with 2 bases lying between them. This CDR3 region has 11 residues. The germline V gene has CDR1 DFQATT and CDR2 SNEGSKA (reference sequence). The CDR3 here is CSASTGNTIYF. CDR3 DNA: TGCAGTGCTAGTACTGGAAACACCATATATTTT.

This sequence joins TRBV19 and TRBJ1-4; TRBD1 agrees at 10 bases. With 7 bases clipped from V and 9 bases from J, the junction kept 8 bases outside the gene matches. CDR1 LNHDA and CDR2 SQIVND come from the germline V gene (reference sequence). The CDR3 is made up of 14 amino acids. The CDR3 sequence is CASKGDRGEKKLFF. CDR3 nucleotides: TGTGCCAGTAAAGGGGACAGGGGAGAAAAAAAACTGTTTTTT. The variable domain in full, with the rest retrieved from reference TRBV19 and TRBJ1-4, is DGGITQSPKYLFRKEGQNVTLSCEQNLNHDAMYWYRQDPGQGLRLIYYSQIVNDFQKGDIAEGYSVSREKKESFPLTVTSAQKNPTAFYLCASKGDRGEKKLFFGSGTQLSVL.

The V gene is TRBV3-1 (or the pseudogene TRBV3-2), the J gene TRBJ1-3; D remains unclear. Germline V gene sequence: CDR1 LGHDT, CDR2 YNNKEL (reference sequence). CDR3 size: 15 residues. V lost 2 bases and J lost 0, with 8 bases in between. The CDR3 reads CASSQRALSGNTIYF. CDR3 DNA sequence: TGTGCCAGCAGCCAACGGGCACTCTCTGGAAACACCATATATTTT.

The chain joins TRBV6-1 to TRBJ1-1; the D is unclear. The CDR3 has 13 residues. Germline V lookup: CDR1 MNHNS, CDR2 SASEGT. V lost 1 base and J lost 11, with 14 bases in between. CDR3 residues: CASSEGPPTKAFF. In DNA, the CDR3 is TGTGCCAGCAGTGAAGGGCCGCCCACGAAGGCTTTCTTT.